This T cell receptor beta chain emerged from a study of blood T cell repertoires in COVID-19. Study background: Whether acute or convalescent, the COVID-19 samples came from the United States, Italy and Spain. T cells, B-cell-depleted T cells, or PBMCs supplied cDNA or gDNA.

Only in-frame clones appear in the TCRdb table, and some are missing; sequencing was by immunoSEQ multiplex PCR. The sample holds fewer than 100,000 clones, nearly 90% seen once. J was trimmed by 3 bases and V by 0 bases; bases with no gene match: 5. CDR1 is SGDLS and CDR2 is YYNGEE in the germline V gene. The length of the CDR3 is 15 residues. The receptor was derived from a man between 65 and 85 years old with acute or convalescent COVID-19. The specimen was peripheral blood. This chain uses TRBV9 with TRBJ2-5; 7 positions agree with TRBD1. CDR3: CASSVVGTEKETQYF. Here the CDR3 DNA reads TGTGCCAGCAGCGTAGTTGGGACAGAGAAAGAGACCCAGTACTTC.